This T cell receptor beta chain was documented in a study of response to subunit inactivated influenza vaccine. Using its own MiXCR run on the RT-PCR reads, TCRdb lists one record per CDR3 protein. This sample has 150,000 to 200,000 distinct CDR3 sequences, with roughly a tenth found just once. Concerning this clonotype itself: Its specificity is not known.

Study-wide findings and caveats: Few new T cells, the authors suggested, are recruited by each seasonal influenza vaccination.

V was clipped by 6 bases and J by 6 bases; unmatched bases: 5. Germline CDR1 reads MNHNS; CDR2 reads SASEGT. The CDR3 loop spans 14 amino acids. The sequence came from a man aged 50-59 years who received an inactivated influenza vaccine. Source: non-naive T cells sorted from PBMCs, taken roughly 47 days after vaccination. V is TRBV6-1 and J is TRBJ2-1, with 10 bases that match TRBD2. CDR3 loop: CASRVAGGGNEQFF. The DNA for the CDR3 is TGTGCCAGCAGAGTAGCGGGAGGAGGCAATGAGCAGTTCTTC.